The entry below gives a single T cell receptor (beta chain) sequence along with its context. TRB was amplified by touch-down multiplex PCR, primer pools A and B combined. TCRdb reprocessed the multiplex PCR reads and keeps a single row for each CDR3 protein, giving no DNA. The sample is made up of 5,100 or so distinct CDR3 sequences, and the top ten hold 30% to 40% of it. Some 34,000 genome equivalents of blood DNA were amplified for TRB. This specimen belongs to a study of T cell clusters in autoimmune cytopenias. There are 13 residues in the CDR3. The same specimen was also included in a second study, on T cell repertoires in aging, cancer and after chemotherapy.

This clonotype was obtained from a human donor in good health. Sequenced input: peripheral blood. V is TRBV12-3 or TRBV12-4 and J is TRBJ1-2. CDR3 sequence: CASSLGAGDGYTF.